This T cell receptor (beta chain) was sequenced for a study of T cells of healthy individuals. TCRdb re-called the 5' RACE reads through MiXCR, storing one row per CDR3 protein. In the table there are approximately 52,000 distinct CDR3 sequences, roughly 15% of which are singletons. This clonotype came up many times. The TCR sequence derives from a human donor in good health.

CDR3 sequence reads: CASSQRTGSTDTQYF. DNA of the CDR3: TGTGCCAGCAGCCAGCGGACAGGTAGCACAGATACGCAGTATTTT. This rearrangement joins TRBV11-2 to TRBJ2-3; TRBD1 matches at 7 bases. This CDR3 is 15 amino acids long. The trim removed 5 bases at V and 0 bases at J, leaving 5 bases unmatched. Germline CDR1 and CDR2: SGHAT and FQNNGV.